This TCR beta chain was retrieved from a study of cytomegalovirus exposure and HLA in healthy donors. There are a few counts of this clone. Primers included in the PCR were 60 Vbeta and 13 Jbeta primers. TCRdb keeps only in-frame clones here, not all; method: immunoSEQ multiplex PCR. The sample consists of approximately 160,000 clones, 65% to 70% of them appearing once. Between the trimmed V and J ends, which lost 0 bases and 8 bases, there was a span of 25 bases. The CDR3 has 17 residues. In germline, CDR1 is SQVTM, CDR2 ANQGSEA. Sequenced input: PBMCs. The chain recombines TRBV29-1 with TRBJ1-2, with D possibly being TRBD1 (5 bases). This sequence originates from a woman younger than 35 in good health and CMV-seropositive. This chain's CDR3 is CSVEDPISTGGARGYTF. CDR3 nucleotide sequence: TGCAGCGTTGAAGATCCCATTTCAACGGGAGGGGCTCGGGGCTACACCTTC. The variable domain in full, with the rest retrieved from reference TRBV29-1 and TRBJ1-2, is SAVISQKPSRDICQRGTSLTIQCQVDSQVTMMFWYRQQPGQSLTLIATANQGSEATYESGFVIDKFPISRPNLTFSTLTVSNMSPEDSSIYLCSVEDPISTGGARGYTFGSGTRLTVV.